Each of the 19 T cell receptor beta chains below was sequenced from the same sample in a study of blood T cell repertoires in COVID-19. Here immunoSEQ multiplex PCR was the method, and the copy in TCRdb shows in-frame clones only, minus some. This sample has nearly 250,000 clones, with 75% to 85% found just once. Material for sequencing was PBMCs or T cells enriched from blood (not recorded which). These receptors originate from a woman aged 50 to 60 with acute COVID-19.

The chain uses TRBV30 and TRBJ1-1; D remains ambiguous. Trimming cost V 4 bases and J 3 bases, with 6 bases left between them. The germline V gene has CDR1 GTSNPN and CDR2 SVGIG (reference sequence). The CDR3 runs 11 residues. As DNA, the CDR3 is TGTGCCTGGACCTCGTACACTGAAGCTTTCTTT. Translated: CAWTSYTEAFF.

This rearrangement joins TRBV2 to TRBJ2-2; 14 nucleotides match TRBD2. This CDR3 spans 16 amino acids. Per germline, CDR1 SNHLY and CDR2 FYNNEI. Unmatched junction bases numbered 4, after V lost 7 bases and J lost 3 bases. The DNA of the CDR3 is TGTGCCAGCATGACTAGCGGGGGGGCAGACACCGGGGAGCTGTTTTTT. It encodes CASMTSGGADTGELFF.

V gene TRBV25-1 combines with J gene TRBJ1-2, with D maybe TRBD1 (5 bases). This CDR3 contains 14 residues. The V and J ends lost 4 bases and 5 bases respectively, with 14 bases between them. Looked up from germline, CDR1 is MGHDK and CDR2 is SYGVNS. CDR3 sequence (DNA): TGTGCCAGCAGTGGCCCAGGGTCACGGTATGGCTACACCTTC. This encodes CASSGPGSRYGYTF.

The chain links TRBV6-2 or TRBV6-3 to TRBJ2-7; 8 bases line up with TRBD2. The CDR3 loop spans 15 amino acids. Germline CDR1 and CDR2: MNHEY and SVGEGT. Germline trimming cut 5 bases from V and 6 bases from J; bases unmatched to any gene: 12. The CDR3 DNA reads as TGTGCCAGCAGTCCCGGGACTAGTGTTTGGTTCGAGCAGTACTTC. This gives the protein CASSPGTSVWFEQYF.

This chain connects TRBV9 to TRBJ2-7; 9 nucleotides line up with TRBD1. CDR1 is SGDLS and CDR2 is YYNGEE in the germline V gene. The V and J ends lost 0 bases and 4 bases, in that order; junction bases with no gene match: 5. This CDR3 has 15 amino acids. CDR3 in DNA: TGTGCCAGCAGCGTAGACACAGGGGGCTGGTACGAGCAGTACTTC. Protein product: CASSVDTGGWYEQYF.

This clone was observed once. The V gene is TRBV29-1, the J gene TRBJ2-7; D perhaps matches TRBD2 (5 bases). Trimming shortened V by 7 bases and J by 0 bases, and 10 bases separated the two germline ends. The CDR3 covers 12 residues. Germline V gene sequence: CDR1 SQVTM, CDR2 ANQGSEA. The CDR3 coding sequence is TGCAGCGGGACTGAGAACTCCTACGAGCAGTACTTC. Its protein product is CSGTENSYEQYF.

This clone was recorded many times. The chain uses TRBV18 and TRBJ2-1, with D tentatively TRBD2 (5 bases). The CDR3 has 15 residues. V was pared by 3 bases and J by 3 bases, with 12 bases between. Germline V lookup: CDR1 KGHSH, CDR2 LQKENI. The CDR3 spells CASSPLDGDYNEQFF. The CDR3 bases are TGTGCCAGCTCACCCCTAGACGGGGACTACAATGAGCAGTTCTTC. The full variable domain, in which reference TRBV18 and TRBJ2-1 provide the parts outside the CDR3, is NAGVMQNPRHLVRRRGQEARLRCSPMKGHSHVYWYRQLPEEGLKFMVYLQKENIIDESGMPKERFSAEFPKEGPSILRIQQVVRGDSAAYFCASSPLDGDYNEQFFGPGTRLTVL.

The chain links TRBV7-6 to TRBJ1-1; 7 nucleotides match TRBD1. This CDR3 has 15 amino acids. CDR1 and CDR2 (germline): SGHVS, FNYEAQ. The V gene end was trimmed by 1 base and the J gene end by 0 bases; junction bases not matched to a gene: 2. The CDR3 spells CASSLDQGVNTEAFF. The CDR3 nucleotides are TGTGCCAGCAGCTTAGACCAGGGGGTGAACACTGAAGCTTTCTTT.

The rearrangement uses TRBV19 and TRBJ1-2, with 8 bases identical to TRBD1. The CDR3 has 15 residues. Germline V gives CDR1 LNHDA, CDR2 SQIVND (reference sequence). Losses at the gene ends were 0 bases for V and 8 bases for J; bases not matched to a gene: 8. Here the CDR3 DNA reads TGTGCCAGTAGTATAGATCTCGACAGGGGAGGCGGCTACACCTTC. Translating gives CASSIDLDRGGGYTF.

This sequence joins TRBV4-1 and TRBJ1-2; no reliable D call. This CDR3 comprises 14 residues. Germline lookup yields CDR1 MGHRA and CDR2 YSYEKL. Trimming took 4 bases from V and 2 from J, leaving 11 bases between them. The DNA for the CDR3 is TGCGCCAGCAGCCCGCCAGACAAAAACTATGGCTACACCTTC. Translation gives CASSPPDKNYGYTF.

This clone was seen a single time. CDR3 DNA sequence: TGCGCCAGCAGACAAATGCCCGGGACAGGGGCCACTGAAGCTTTCTTT. It codes for CASRQMPGTGATEAFF. V is TRBV5-1 and J is TRBJ1-1; 10 bases are a match to TRBD1. The CDR3 has 16 amino acids. V lost 5 bases and J lost 4; bases outside the gene matches: 11. Germline V lookup: CDR1 SGHRS, CDR2 YFSETQ. Variable domain in full (rest from reference TRBV5-1 and TRBJ1-1): KAGVTQTPRYLIKTRGQQVTLSCSPISGHRSVSWYQQTPGQGLQFLFEYFSETQRNKGNFPGRFSGRQFSNSRSEMNVSTLELGDSALYLCASRQMPGTGATEAFFGQGTRLTVV.

The rearrangement links TRBV29-1 to TRBJ2-1, with a possible D match to TRBD2 (5 bases). CDR3 size: 12 residues. The V gene's germline CDR1 is SQVTM and CDR2 ANQGSEA. Trimming removed 4 bases at V and 5 bases at J, with 9 bases between. CDR3 nucleotide sequence: TGCAGCGTTGCTGTGGGAGACAATGAGCAGTTCTTC. Translated, it gives CSVAVGDNEQFF.

The chain couples TRBV12-3 or TRBV12-4 to TRBJ2-7; the D is unclear. V lost 5 bases to trimming and J lost 0 bases, with 8 bases between them. The CDR3 totals 13 residues. This CDR3 reads CASSPPSSYEQYF. The CDR3 DNA is TGTGCCAGCAGTCCCCCGAGCTCCTACGAGCAGTACTTC.

The J gene is TRBJ2-1, the V gene TRBV6-5; TRBD1 agrees at 9 bases. Germline V gene lookup returns CDR1 MNHEY and CDR2 SVGAGI. The trim removed 10 bases at V and 4 bases at J, leaving 8 bases unmatched. The CDR3 sequence is 14 residues long. CDR3 DNA: TGTGCCACCGCGACAGGGGGGACTTACAATGAGCAGTTCTTC. Amino acid sequence: CATATGGTYNEQFF.

The chain combines TRBV4-3 with TRBJ1-1, with 9 bases fitting TRBD1. The CDR3 runs 18 residues. Germline V gene data show CDR1 as LGHNA and CDR2 as YSLEER. Trimming removed 0 bases from V and 0 bases from J; junction bases left unmatched: 8. The CDR3 bases are TGCGCCAGCAGCCAAGATCTCCGGGACAGGGTTTTGAACACTGAAGCTTTCTTT. This sequence encodes CASSQDLRDRVLNTEAFF.

The CDR3 bases are TGTGCCAGCAGGTCGACAGGGTTGAACACTGAAGCTTTCTTT. Its protein product is CASRSTGLNTEAFF. This chain joins TRBV7-3 and TRBJ1-1; 7 bases line up with TRBD1. V trimming: 6 bases; J trimming: 0 bases; junction bases outside the gene matches: 4. This CDR3 contains 14 residues. Germline V gives CDR1 SGHTA, CDR2 FQGTGA. The full variable domain, rest sourced from reference TRBV7-3 and TRBJ1-1, is GAGVSQTPSNKVTEKGKYVELRCDPISGHTALYWYRQSLGQGPEFLIYFQGTGAADDSGLPNDRFFAVRPEGSVSTLKIQRTERGDSAVYLCASRSTGLNTEAFFGQGTRLTVV.

The chain recombines TRBV4-3 with TRBJ2-7, with 14 bases identical to TRBD2. V shed 1 base and J 1 base; nucleotides not matched to a gene: 3. The germline V gene has CDR1 LGHNA and CDR2 YSLEER. CDR3 size: 17 residues. The chain's CDR3 is CASSQGRTSGGSYEQYF. The CDR3 nucleotides are TGCGCCAGCAGCCAAGGAAGGACTAGCGGGGGGTCCTACGAGCAGTACTTC.

This clone was seen a handful of times. The chain employs TRBV9 and TRBJ1-1; 10 bases line up with TRBD1. Germline V gene data show CDR1 as SGDLS and CDR2 as YYNGEE. Trimming cost V 3 bases and J 10 bases; bases outside gene matches: 9. There are 14 residues in the CDR3. The CDR3 spells CASSARGTGDGAFF. In nucleotides, the CDR3 is TGTGCCAGCAGCGCCCGAGGGACAGGGGATGGAGCTTTCTTT. The variable domain in full, completed from reference TRBV9 and TRBJ1-1, reads DSGVTQTPKHLITATGQRVTLRCSPRSGDLSVYWYQQSLDQGLQFLIQYYNGEERAKGNILERFSAQQFPDLHSELNLSSLELGDSALYFCASSARGTGDGAFFGQGTRLTVV.

The chain recombines TRBV7-2 with TRBJ2-1; D is ambiguous. Trimming pared 3 bases from V and 0 bases from J, leaving 12 bases between. Germline lookup yields CDR1 SGHTA and CDR2 FQGNSA. The CDR3 extends over 16 amino acids. The CDR3 region has the DNA TGTGCCAGCAGCTTGCCGGATTACTACTCCTACAATGAGCAGTTCTTC. Amino acids: CASSLPDYYSYNEQFF.